Presented here are 10 T cell receptor beta chains from one specimen sequenced in a study of identical twins. One entry per CDR3 protein results from TCRdb running MiXCR on the 5' RACE reads. The sample contains fewer than 200 distinct CDR3 sequences, 70% to 75% of which appear only once. The sequencing input was CD4+ T cells sorted from blood. The receptors derive from a woman between 18 and 29 years old in good health. This table probably holds off-target reads from a library built for another chain.

This clonotype counts as hyperexpanded. At one of its ends the junction is not consistent with the germline gene, which may arise from a read error. The V and J genes are TRBV20-1 and TRBJ1-5, with D unclear. The CDR3 length is 16 residues. Per the germline V gene, CDR1 is DFQATT and CDR2 is SNEGSKA (reference sequence). Here the CDR3 reads CSARPISNFGNEKLTF. In DNA form, the CDR3 reads TGCAGTGCTAGACCTATATCTAACTTTGGAAATGAGAAATTAACCTTT.

CDR3 nucleotide sequence: TGTGCCAGCGGGGGCCCCAGGGTTCCCACCGGGGAGCTGTTTTTT. Translated: CASGGPRVPTGELFF. The chain joins TRBV27 to TRBJ2-2; D possibly corresponds to TRBD1 (6 bases). Trimming pared 8 bases from V and 4 bases from J, leaving 17 bases between. The CDR3 contains 15 residues. The V gene's germline CDR1 is MNHEY and CDR2 SMNVEV (reference sequence).

The J gene is TRBJ2-1, the V gene TRBV9; 7 nucleotides line up with TRBD1. The germline CDR1 and CDR2 sequences are SGDLS and YYNGEE. The CDR3 contains 14 residues. Trimming cost V 2 bases and J 5 bases; bases outside gene matches: 4. CDR3 bases: TGTGCCAGCAGCGTGCCAGGGGGAAACAATGAGCAGTTCTTC. Its protein is CASSVPGGNNEQFF.

The V gene is TRBV23-1, the J gene TRBJ2-3; the D gene is possibly TRBD1 (5 bases). TRBV23-1 is assigned to the ORF class and has an uncertain function. V gave up 7 bases and J gave up 0 bases, with 14 bases separating them. The CDR3 runs to 15 residues. CDR3 bases: TGCGCCAGCAACTCGGACACCCCTAGCACAGATACGCAGTATTTT. Amino acid sequence: CASNSDTPSTDTQYF.

This clonotype was detected only once. V and J are TRBV7-2 and TRBJ2-7; 11 bases match TRBD1. J gave up 1 base and V 5 bases, and 7 bases lay outside the gene matches. Germline CDR1 is SGHTA and CDR2 is FQGNSA. The CDR3 spans 16 residues. The CDR3 spells CASSTLRDRGSYEQYF. DNA of the CDR3: TGTGCCAGCAGCACGTTAAGGGACAGGGGGTCCTACGAGCAGTACTTC.

This sequence joins TRBV9 and TRBJ2-5; D unclear. V lost 3 bases to trimming and J lost 3 bases, with 9 bases between them. The CDR3 sequence is 13 residues long. Looked up from germline, CDR1 is SGDLS and CDR2 is YYNGEE. Here the CDR3 DNA reads TGTGCCAGCAGCGCCGGTGTTAAAGAGACCCAGTACTTC. Translating gives CASSAGVKETQYF. Full variable domain (missing parts from reference TRBV9 and TRBJ2-5): DSGVTQTPKHLITATGQRVTLRCSPRSGDLSVYWYQQSLDQGLQFLIQYYNGEERAKGNILERFSAQQFPDLHSELNLSSLELGDSALYFCASSAGVKETQYFGPGTRLLVL.

The J gene is TRBJ2-1, the V gene TRBV15, with 10 nucleotides matching TRBD2. The V gene end was trimmed by 0 bases and the J gene end by 9 bases; junction bases not matched to a gene: 8. From germline, CDR1 is LNHNV and CDR2 YYDKDF (reference sequence). The CDR3 runs to 16 residues. CDR3 DNA: TGTGCCACCAGCAGAGATACTAGCGGGGTCTTCAGTGAGCAGTTCTTC. As protein: CATSRDTSGVFSEQFF.

Only one count was recorded for this clonotype. The genes are TRBV5-1 and TRBJ2-7, with D possibly TRBD2 on 6 matching bases. This CDR3 has 14 amino acids. From germline, CDR1 is SGHRS and CDR2 YFSETQ. The V end was cut by 2 bases, the J end by 2 bases, with 11 bases between. CDR3 protein: CASSFGSGPYEQYF. DNA for the CDR3: TGCGCCAGCAGCTTTGGTAGCGGACCCTACGAGCAGTACTTC.

A note on this clonotype: The junction departs from germline at one end; a sequencing error may be responsible. The V gene is TRBV28, the J gene TRBJ2-3, with 7 bases that match TRBD2. The CDR3 is made up of 14 amino acids. Germline V gene data show CDR1 as MDHEN and CDR2 as SYDVKM. The CDR3 reads CASNLAGLGDTQYF. The CDR3 DNA follows: TGTGCCAGCAATTTAGCGGGCCTAGGAGATACGCAGTATTTT.

Concerning this clonotype itself: A junction boundary mismatches the germline segment, possibly from a read error. This rearrangement joins TRBV2 to TRBJ1-1; no reliable D call. Germline values: CDR1 SNHLY, CDR2 FYNNEI. The CDR3 contains 9 residues. CDR3 sequence reads: CASSERMRF. CDR3 DNA sequence: TGTGCCAGCAGTGAAAGGATGCGCTTT.